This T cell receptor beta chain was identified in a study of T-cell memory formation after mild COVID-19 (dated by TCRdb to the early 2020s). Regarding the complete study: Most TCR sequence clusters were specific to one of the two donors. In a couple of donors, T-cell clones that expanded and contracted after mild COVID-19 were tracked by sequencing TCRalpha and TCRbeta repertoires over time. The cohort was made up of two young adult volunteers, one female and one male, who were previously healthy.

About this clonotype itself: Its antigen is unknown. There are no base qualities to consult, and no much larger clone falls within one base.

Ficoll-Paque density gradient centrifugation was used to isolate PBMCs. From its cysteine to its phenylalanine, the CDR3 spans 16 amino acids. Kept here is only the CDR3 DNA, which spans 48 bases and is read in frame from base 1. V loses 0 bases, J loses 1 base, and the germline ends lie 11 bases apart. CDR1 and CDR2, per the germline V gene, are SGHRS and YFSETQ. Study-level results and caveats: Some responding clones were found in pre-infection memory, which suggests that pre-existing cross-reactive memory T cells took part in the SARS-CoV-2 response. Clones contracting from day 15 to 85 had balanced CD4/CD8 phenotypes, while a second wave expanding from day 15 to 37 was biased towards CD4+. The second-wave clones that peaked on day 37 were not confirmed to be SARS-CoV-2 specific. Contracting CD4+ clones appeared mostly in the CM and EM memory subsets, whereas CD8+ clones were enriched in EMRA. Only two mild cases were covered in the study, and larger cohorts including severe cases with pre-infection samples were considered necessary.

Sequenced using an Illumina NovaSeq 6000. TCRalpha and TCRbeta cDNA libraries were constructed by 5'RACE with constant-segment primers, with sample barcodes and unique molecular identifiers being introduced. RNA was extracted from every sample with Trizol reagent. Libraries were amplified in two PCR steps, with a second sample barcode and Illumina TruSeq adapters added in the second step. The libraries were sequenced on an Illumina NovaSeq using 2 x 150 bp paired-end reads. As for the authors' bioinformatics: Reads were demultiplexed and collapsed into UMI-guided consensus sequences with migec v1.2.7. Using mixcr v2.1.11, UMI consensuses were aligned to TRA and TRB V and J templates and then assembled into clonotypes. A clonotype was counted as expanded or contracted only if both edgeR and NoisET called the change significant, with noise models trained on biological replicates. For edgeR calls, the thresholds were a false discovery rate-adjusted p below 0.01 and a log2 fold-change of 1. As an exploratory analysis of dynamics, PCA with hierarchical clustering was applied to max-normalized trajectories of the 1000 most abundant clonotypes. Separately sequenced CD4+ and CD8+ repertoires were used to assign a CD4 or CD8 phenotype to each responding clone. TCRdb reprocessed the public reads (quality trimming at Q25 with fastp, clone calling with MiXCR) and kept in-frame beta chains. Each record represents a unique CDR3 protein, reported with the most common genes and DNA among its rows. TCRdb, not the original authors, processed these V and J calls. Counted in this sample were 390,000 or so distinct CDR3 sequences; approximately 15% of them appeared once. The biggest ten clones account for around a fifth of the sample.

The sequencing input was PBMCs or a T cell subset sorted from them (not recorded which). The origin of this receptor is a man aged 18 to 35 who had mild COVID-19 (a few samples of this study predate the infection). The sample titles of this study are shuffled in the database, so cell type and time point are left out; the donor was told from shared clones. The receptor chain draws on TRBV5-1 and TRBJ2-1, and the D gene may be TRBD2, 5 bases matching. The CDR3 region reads CASSLVASTSYNEQFF. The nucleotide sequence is TGCGCCAGCAGCTTGGTTGCTAGCACGTCCTACAATGAGCAGTTCTTC.